This T cell receptor beta chain was recorded in a study of T cell responses to AZD1222 COVID-19 vaccine. Study background: Some second doses came at about 4 weeks and others at about 12 weeks; these were pooled.

On this clone: Its specificity is unknown. Other nucleotide sequences from this sample produce the same CDR3.

Assay: immunoSEQ multiplex PCR; the TCRdb copy retains only in-frame clones and omits some. Of 150,000 to 200,000 clones listed, around nine tenths are singletons. The V and J ends lost 0 bases and 2 bases respectively, with 5 bases between them. The CDR3 spans 13 residues. From germline, CDR1 is SGHRS and CDR2 YFSETQ. The study's findings and limits: Only after the peak T cell response were repertoires sampled. As reported, nearly half of all spike-specific TCRs target variant regions that are unmutated.

The chain uses TRBV5-1 and TRBJ1-2, with D unresolved. The sequence was obtained from an adult in good health. Here the sequenced sample was peripheral blood, taken on day 0 of AZD1222 vaccination. The CDR3 spells CASSLGSNYGYTF. The CDR3 region has the DNA TGCGCCAGCAGCTTGGGGAGCAACTATGGCTACACCTTC.